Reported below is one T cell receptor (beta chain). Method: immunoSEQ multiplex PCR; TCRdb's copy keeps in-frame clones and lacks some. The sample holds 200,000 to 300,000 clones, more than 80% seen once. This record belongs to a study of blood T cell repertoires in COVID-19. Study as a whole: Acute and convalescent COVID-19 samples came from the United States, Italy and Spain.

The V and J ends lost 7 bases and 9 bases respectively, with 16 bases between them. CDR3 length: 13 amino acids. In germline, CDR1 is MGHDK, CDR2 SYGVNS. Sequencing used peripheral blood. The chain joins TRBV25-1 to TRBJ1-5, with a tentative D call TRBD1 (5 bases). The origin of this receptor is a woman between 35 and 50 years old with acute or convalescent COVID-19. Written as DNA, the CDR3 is TGTGCCAGCACTGGGGGAGGAGGTGGGCCCCAGCATTTT. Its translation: CASTGGGGGPQHF.